This T cell receptor beta chain was retrieved from a study of T cell changes during pregnancy in multiple sclerosis. Assay: immunoSEQ multiplex PCR; the TCRdb copy retains only in-frame clones and omits some. The sample contains fewer than 85,000 clones, about 94% of which appear only once. CDR1 and CDR2 (germline): MNHNY, SVGAGI (reference sequence). The CDR3 is made up of 13 amino acids. V gave up 6 bases and J gave up 5 bases, with 14 bases separating them. The chain uses TRBV6-6 and TRBJ2-7; tentative D call: TRBD2 (6 bases). This material consisted of peripheral blood, taken in the third trimester of pregnancy. The clonotype was recovered from a female donor with multiple sclerosis, enrolled in a pregnancy study. The CDR3 DNA reads as TGTGCCAGCAGCTTTACTAGCAACCACGAGCAGTACTTC. The encoded protein is CASSFTSNHEQYF.